Described below is a single TCR beta chain sequence and its context. Its target is unknown. The CDR3 is made up of 16 amino acids. The germline V gene has CDR1 SGHDN and CDR2 FVKESK. The PCR contained 60 Vbeta and 13 Jbeta primers. TCRdb keeps only in-frame clones here, not all; method: immunoSEQ multiplex PCR. The sample carries some 120,000 clones, roughly 80% recorded once. Donors showed nominal health when sampled, although they likely had unrecorded immune exposures. This sample was included in a study of cytomegalovirus exposure and HLA in healthy donors. Study observations and caveats: Reported findings show TCR beta sequences accurately forecast HLA-A and HLA-B alleles in most subjects. Earlier analysis found most TCR beta V segments productive about 87% or about 30% of the time.

This chain uses TRBV14 with TRBJ2-5; TRBD1 might be the D (7 bases). TRBJ2-7 explains the end of the DNA better; the J call may be wrong. The source material was PBMCs. This TCR was recovered from a man younger than 40 in good health and CMV-seronegative. DNA for the CDR3: TGTGCCAGCAGCCCCAGAGGAGGGGGCGGAAAAAACGAGCAGTACTTC. Amino acid sequence: CASSPRGGGGKNEQYF.